Following are 4 T cell receptor beta chains from one sample sequenced in a study of Ad26.COV2.S vaccination and SARS-CoV-2 variants. The assay was immunoSEQ multiplex PCR, and TCRdb's table has in-frame clones only and misses some. The sample includes some 350,000 clones, about 91% of them seen just once. The sequenced sample was peripheral blood, obtained after recovery from COVID-19. All receptors derive from a human donor who had recovered from COVID-19.

The V call is TRBV15, the J call TRBJ2-1; D possibly corresponds to TRBD1 (5 bases). From germline, CDR1 is LNHNV and CDR2 YYDKDF (reference sequence). Deletions cut 2 bases from V and 8 bases from J, with 13 bases between. This CDR3 comprises 14 residues. The CDR3, as DNA: TGTGCCACCAGCAGATGGACACGCAGGGATGAGCAGTTCTTC. Amino acid sequence: CATSRWTRRDEQFF.

The chain uses TRBV18 and TRBJ2-5; tentatively, D is TRBD1 (6 bases). The ends were cut back, 6 bases at V and 2 bases at J, with 19 bases in the middle. The CDR3 length is 16 residues. Germline lookup yields CDR1 KGHSH and CDR2 LQKENI. CDR3 DNA sequence: TGTGCCAGCTCTCTCGAGGAACAGGGTGATCAAGAGACCCAGTACTTC. Protein: CASSLEEQGDQETQYF.

This clone was counted once. V and J are TRBV9 and TRBJ1-2; TRBD1 aligns across 7 bases. Germline V gene sequence: CDR1 SGDLS, CDR2 YYNGEE. This CDR3 region has 15 residues. After removal of 2 bases from V and 5 bases from J, the junction contained 9 bases not matched to a gene. CDR3 DNA sequence: TGTGCCAGCAGCGTTACCGCAGGGGGGCTATATGGCTACACCTTC. Amino acid sequence: CASSVTAGGLYGYTF.

This chain uses TRBV6-5 with TRBJ1-2; 10 bases map to TRBD1. The ends lost 4 bases at V and 3 bases at J; junction bases unmatched: 5. Germline loops: CDR1 MNHEY, CDR2 SVGAGI. This CDR3 region has 15 residues. CDR3 DNA sequence: TGTGCCAGCAGTTGGAGACAGGGGGCGCACTATGGCTACACCTTC. Residues: CASSWRQGAHYGYTF.